This entry is about one T cell receptor (beta chain). What it binds is not known. The data were produced by immunoSEQ multiplex PCR, yet TCRdb's version contains in-frame clones alone and is incomplete. The sample has some 30,000 clones; about 86% are singletons. The sample originates from a study of chemoradiotherapy in HPV16-positive cancers. Overall study context: Candidate HPV-specific clones and shared TCR motifs came from two HPV16-positive patients. Study findings and constraints: Only a couple of HPV16-positive patients supplied the functional HPV-specificity definition.

CDR1 and CDR2 (germline): SEHNR, FQNEAQ (reference sequence). This CDR3 comprises 15 residues. The V end was cut by 4 bases, the J end by 5 bases, with 16 bases between. The chain joins TRBV7-9 to TRBJ2-3; a possible D gene is TRBD1 (6 bases). This clonotype originated in a human donor with HPV-associated anogenital cancer. Sequenced material: blood, taken from a patient who underwent chemoradiotherapy. The CDR3, as DNA: TGTGCCAGCAGCTCCCCAGACAGGTTAGGAGATACGCAGTATTTT. As protein: CASSSPDRLGDTQYF.